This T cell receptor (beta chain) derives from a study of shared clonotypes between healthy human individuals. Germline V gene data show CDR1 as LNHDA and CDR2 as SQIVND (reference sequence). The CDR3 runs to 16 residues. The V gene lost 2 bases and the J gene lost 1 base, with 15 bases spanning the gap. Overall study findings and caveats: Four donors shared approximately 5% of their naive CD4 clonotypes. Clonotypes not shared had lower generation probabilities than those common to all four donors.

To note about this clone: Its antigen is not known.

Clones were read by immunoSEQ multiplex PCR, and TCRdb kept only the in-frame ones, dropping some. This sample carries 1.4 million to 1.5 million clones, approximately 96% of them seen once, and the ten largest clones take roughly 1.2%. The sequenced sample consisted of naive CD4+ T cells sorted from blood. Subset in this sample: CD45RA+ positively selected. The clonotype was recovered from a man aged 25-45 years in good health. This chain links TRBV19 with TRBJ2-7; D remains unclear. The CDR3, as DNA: TGTGCCAGTAGTATAAGAAGGGCCTCAAAATCCTACGAGCAGTACTTC. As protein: CASSIRRASKSYEQYF.